This passage covers 27 T cell receptor beta chains from one sample sequenced in a study of T cell clones after liver transplantation. Clones were sequenced by immunoSEQ multiplex PCR, and TCRdb holds only the in-frame ones, with some missing. The table lists some 40,000 clones, approximately 86% of them singletons, with less than 2.5% in the top ten. The sequences come from CD4+ T cells from blood, collected 24 months after liver transplant. These receptors originate from a human patient who received a liver transplant. T cells may partly derive from the graft donor.

On this clone: One end of the junction does not line up with germline, which may come from a read error. The DNA of the CDR3 is TGTGCCAGTAGCATAGGGGACAGGGGGTTCCTGTATGAAAAACTGTTTTTT. The encoded protein is CASSIGDRGFLYEKLFF. The chain has TRBV19 and TRBJ1-4; the match to TRBD1 covers 11 bases. There are 17 residues in the CDR3. The germline V gene encodes CDR1 LNHDA and CDR2 SQIVND (reference sequence).

V and J are TRBV19 and TRBJ2-6; the match to TRBD1 covers 7 bases. With 6 bases clipped from V and 0 bases from J, the junction kept 8 bases outside the gene matches. CDR3 length: 17 residues. Germline loops: CDR1 LNHDA, CDR2 SQIVND (reference sequence). The CDR3, as DNA: TGTGCCAGTAGACCCGGGACAGCCAACTCTGGGGCCAACGTCCTGACTTTC. Protein: CASRPGTANSGANVLTF.

This chain connects TRBV19 to TRBJ2-3, with unresolved D. The V and J ends lost 6 bases and 2 bases respectively, with 9 bases between them. Germline V gives CDR1 LNHDA, CDR2 SQIVND (reference sequence). The length of the CDR3 is 13 residues. The CDR3 bases are TGTGCCAGTAGACGGACGATCACAGATACGCAGTATTTT. It encodes CASRRTITDTQYF.

This clone has a single count. The chain recombines TRBV6-1 with TRBJ2-2; D is unresolved. The CDR3 is 14 residues long. Germline-derived CDR1 and CDR2 are MNHNS and SASEGT. V was trimmed by 6 bases and J by 1 base, leaving 9 bases between them. The CDR3 DNA reads TGTGCCAGCAGAAGGCAGCAGAACACCGGGGAGCTGTTTTTT. This codes for CASRRQQNTGELFF.

This chain joins TRBV2 and TRBJ1-5, with 9 bases fitting TRBD1. Germline CDR1 SNHLY, CDR2 FYNNEI. The trim removed 4 bases at V and 7 bases at J, leaving 8 bases unmatched. The CDR3 runs to 15 residues. The CDR3 DNA reads as TGTGCCAGCAGTGGGGACAGGGCTTTAGGACAGCCCCAGCATTTT. It is translated as CASSGDRALGQPQHF.

This clone showed up just once. V usage is TRBV19 and J usage is TRBJ1-5; possibly TRBD1 for D (5 bases). V was pared by 3 bases and J by 0 bases, with 15 bases between. CDR3 length equals 17 residues. The germline gives CDR1 LNHDA, CDR2 SQIVND (reference sequence). CDR3 sequence: CASSIHNRLDSNQPQHF. Here the CDR3 DNA reads TGTGCCAGTAGTATCCATAACAGGCTGGATAGCAATCAGCCCCAGCATTTT.

This clone was detected once. This chain uses TRBV6-5 with TRBJ2-5, with 8 bases that match TRBD1. Germline CDR1 MNHEY, CDR2 SVGAGI. The CDR3 is 14 amino acids. V gave up 5 bases and J gave up 5 bases; unmatched junction bases: 7. CDR3 protein: CASSPRTGWETQYF. In DNA, the CDR3 is TGTGCCAGCAGTCCCCGGACAGGGTGGGAGACCCAGTACTTC.

This chain connects TRBV7-9 to TRBJ2-7; 10 bases are shared with TRBD1. The trim removed 4 bases at V and 6 bases at J, leaving 6 bases unmatched. The CDR3 contains 14 residues. In germline, CDR1 is SEHNR, CDR2 FQNEAQ (reference sequence). The CDR3 is CASSSTGGSGEQYF. The CDR3 DNA reads TGTGCCAGCAGCTCGACAGGGGGCTCTGGCGAGCAGTACTTC.

The V and J genes are TRBV28 and TRBJ2-3; D gene unclear. Looked up from germline, CDR1 is MDHEN and CDR2 is SYDVKM. This CDR3 spans 11 amino acids. V shed 11 bases and J shed 6 bases, with 12 bases lying between them. CDR3 residues: CASENRDTQYF. In DNA, the CDR3 is TGTGCCTCCGAAAATAGGGATACGCAGTATTTT.

The chain combines TRBV18 with TRBJ1-1; D ambiguous. The CDR3 spans 15 residues. The germline CDR1 and CDR2 sequences are KGHSH and LQKENI. With 6 bases removed from V and 0 bases from J, the gap between germline ends came to 14 bases. Written as DNA, the CDR3 is TGTGCCAGCTCCCAAAGGATTGACGTGAACACTGAAGCTTTCTTT. Protein product: CASSQRIDVNTEAFF.

CDR3 DNA sequence: TGTGCCAGCAGCTTTGACGGAAACACCATATATTTT. The encoded protein is CASSFDGNTIYF. V usage is TRBV5-4 and J usage is TRBJ1-3; no reliable D call. Germline lookup yields CDR1 SGHNT and CDR2 YYREEE (reference sequence). The length of the CDR3 is 12 residues. V was trimmed by 2 bases and J by 4 bases, leaving 4 bases between them.

This chain joins TRBV9 and TRBJ1-4; 7 bases match TRBD1. V trimming: 3 bases; J trimming: 8 bases; junction bases outside the gene matches: 10. Germline assignment: CDR1 SGDLS and CDR2 YYNGEE. CDR3 length: 15 amino acids. In DNA, the CDR3 is TGTGCCAGCAGCGATACAGGGGTCCTAGGGGAAAAACTGTTTTTT. Its translation is CASSDTGVLGEKLFF.

This clone was counted once. The chain has TRBV4-1 and TRBJ1-4; D gene uncertain. Per germline, CDR1 MGHRA and CDR2 YSYEKL. V shed 0 bases and J shed 8 bases, with 10 bases lying between them. The CDR3 is made up of 14 amino acids. Here the CDR3 reads CASSQDRGVEKLFF. DNA of the CDR3: TGCGCCAGCAGCCAAGACAGAGGAGTAGAAAAACTGTTTTTT.

The genes are TRBV7-8 and TRBJ1-2; D is unclear. The CDR3 spans 15 residues. The V end lost 7 bases, the J end lost 3 bases, and 18 bases lay between the germline ends. CDR1 is SGHVS and CDR2 is FQNEAQ in the germline V gene. The CDR3 DNA is TGTGCCAGCACCCCTGAGGACGAACATTACTATGGCTACACCTTC. Amino acids: CASTPEDEHYYGYTF.

The chain has TRBV9 and TRBJ1-5, with D unresolved. The germline CDR1 and CDR2 sequences are SGDLS and YYNGEE. V was trimmed by 0 bases and J by 3 bases, leaving 10 bases between them. This CDR3 is built from 15 residues. CDR3: CASSVEGHLNQPQHF. The CDR3 DNA reads as TGTGCCAGCAGCGTAGAGGGCCACCTCAATCAGCCCCAGCATTTT.

V usage is TRBV29-1 and J usage is TRBJ1-1; D is ambiguous. V was shortened by 6 bases and J by 6 bases, with 11 bases between the two germline ends. The CDR3 contains 11 residues. The germline V gene has CDR1 SQVTM and CDR2 ANQGSEA. The CDR3 sequence is CSVKGSAEAFF. CDR3 bases: TGCAGCGTCAAAGGTAGCGCTGAAGCTTTCTTT.

The CDR3 DNA reads TGTGCCTGGAGTGTCTTAGGCAGGGGGACGCCCGGCTACACCTTC. Encoded protein: CAWSVLGRGTPGYTF. The gene calls are TRBV30 and TRBJ1-2, with 7 bases matching TRBD1. Looked up from germline, CDR1 is GTSNPN and CDR2 is SVGIG (reference sequence). V was pared by 0 bases and J by 8 bases, with 12 bases of the junction left unmatched. This CDR3 has 15 residues.

This chain joins TRBV7-9 and TRBJ1-1; TRBD1 is a possible D gene (5 bases). This CDR3 is built from 14 residues. The V end lost 3 bases, the J end lost 4 bases, and 12 bases lay between the germline ends. CDR1 is SEHNR, CDR2 FQNEAQ, per germline (reference sequence). CDR3 in amino acids: CASSFRERVTEAFF. Written as DNA, the CDR3 is TGTGCCAGCAGCTTCAGGGAGAGGGTCACTGAAGCTTTCTTT.

The chain recombines TRBV18 with TRBJ2-5; 9 bases fit TRBD1. CDR1 KGHSH and CDR2 LQKENI come from the germline V gene. V lost 3 bases, J lost 1 base, and 6 bases stayed unmatched. This CDR3 has 16 residues. CDR3 DNA sequence: TGTGCCAGCTCACCCCCGGGACAGGGACGCCAAGAGACCCAGTACTTC. Encoded protein: CASSPPGQGRQETQYF.

This clone was seen once. The chain carries TRBV28 and TRBJ2-3, with 8 bases fitting TRBD2. The V and J ends lost 5 bases and 13 bases, in that order; junction bases with no gene match: 5. There are 11 residues in the CDR3. Per germline, CDR1 MDHEN and CDR2 SYDVKM. CDR3 sequence reads: CASSVSGMEYF. The CDR3 DNA sequence: TGTGCCAGCAGTGTTAGCGGGATGGAGTATTTT.

This clone was seen a few times. The V gene is TRBV21-1, the J gene TRBJ2-2. TRBV21-1 is given as a pseudogene. The CDR3 has 20 residues. CDR3 sequence: CASTPRAVFVGSFITGELFF. CDR3 nucleotide sequence: TGTGCCAGCACACCTAGAGCAGTCTTCGTGGGCAGTTTCATCACCGGGGAGCTGTTTTTT.

The V gene is TRBV6-6, the J gene TRBJ1-5; D is possibly TRBD1 (5 bases). The V and J ends lost 5 bases and 2 bases respectively, with 13 bases between them. The CDR3 is 15 residues long. The V gene's germline CDR1 is MNHNY and CDR2 SVGAGI (reference sequence). The CDR3 bases are TGTGCCAGCAGTCGTCAGGGAGGGCGCAATCAGCCCCAGCATTTT. Its translation is CASSRQGGRNQPQHF.

V usage is TRBV28 and J usage is TRBJ2-2; 9 bases map to TRBD2. Germline V gene data show CDR1 as MDHEN and CDR2 as SYDVKM. The V segment lost 8 bases and the J segment 6 bases; nucleotides outside the gene matches: 13. CDR3 size: 16 residues. The CDR3 spells CASYQGDSGRSGELFF. The CDR3 DNA reads as TGTGCCAGCTACCAGGGGGATAGCGGGAGATCCGGGGAGCTGTTTTTT.

The chain uses TRBV2 and TRBJ2-1; unclear D gene. V shed 4 bases and J shed 10 bases, with 8 bases lying between them. The CDR3 has 11 amino acids. CDR1 is SNHLY, CDR2 FYNNEI, per germline. CDR3 coding DNA: TGTGCCAGCAGTGGGGTTAAGGAGCAGTTCTTC. As protein: CASSGVKEQFF.

The chain uses TRBV19 and TRBJ2-2, with D tentatively TRBD1 or TRBD2 (5 bases each). The CDR3 has 17 amino acids. Trimming took 7 bases from V and 7 from J, leaving 25 bases between them. Germline CDR1 reads LNHDA; CDR2 reads SQIVND (reference sequence). CDR3 coding DNA: TGTGCCAGTACCGGACGACAGAGCGGATCGACCAGCGGGGAGCTGTTTTTT. This translates into CASTGRQSGSTSGELFF.

This chain connects TRBV6-4 to TRBJ2-1; 9 bases fit TRBD2. The trim removed 3 bases at V and 5 bases at J, leaving 14 bases unmatched. Germline values: CDR1 MRHNA, CDR2 SNTAGT. The CDR3 contains 18 residues. The CDR3 reads CASSEWAGGIRFNNEQFF. The DNA for the CDR3 is TGTGCCAGCAGTGAATGGGCGGGGGGGATTCGATTCAACAATGAGCAGTTCTTC.

The chain joins TRBV18 to TRBJ2-7; tentatively, D is TRBD1 or TRBD2 (5 bases each). V shed 2 bases and J shed 5 bases, with 16 bases lying between them. The CDR3 is made up of 15 amino acids. Per germline, CDR1 KGHSH and CDR2 LQKENI. CDR3 protein: CASSPSSGTGNEQYF. Here the CDR3 DNA reads TGTGCCAGCTCACCATCATCCGGGACCGGTAACGAGCAGTACTTC.